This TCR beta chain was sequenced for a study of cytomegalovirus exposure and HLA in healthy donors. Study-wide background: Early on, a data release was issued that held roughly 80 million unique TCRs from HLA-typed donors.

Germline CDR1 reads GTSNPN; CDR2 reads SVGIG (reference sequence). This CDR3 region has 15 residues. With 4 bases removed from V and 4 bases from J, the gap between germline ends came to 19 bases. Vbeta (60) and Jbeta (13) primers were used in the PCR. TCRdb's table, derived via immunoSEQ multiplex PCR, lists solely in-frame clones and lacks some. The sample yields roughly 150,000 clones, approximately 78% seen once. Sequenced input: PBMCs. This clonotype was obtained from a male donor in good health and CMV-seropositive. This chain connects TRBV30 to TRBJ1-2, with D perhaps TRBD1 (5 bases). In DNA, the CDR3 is TGTGCCTGGAAGACAGTTTTTGAGTGGGGCTATGGCTACACCTTC. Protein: CAWKTVFEWGYGYTF.